These T cell receptor beta chains were read from a single sample in a study of radiation and T cells in renal cell carcinoma. Repertoires were generated with immunoSEQ multiplex PCR, while TCRdb's copy carries only in-frame clones and drops some. The sample shows 95,000 to 150,000 clones, 81% of them seen only once. Sequences were derived from blood, sampled from a patient whose treatment included radiotherapy and nephrectomy. These TCRs come from a man in his fifties with renal cell carcinoma. The CDR3 runs from the conserved cysteine through the conserved F or W. The D gene is left open where the match is weak. Where a row states a size, it is once, few, many or the class of an expanded clone; other rows omit it.

.,TRBJ2-3,TRBD1,TRBV2,16,TGTGCCAGCAGTGAATTATCAGGGGGTGGCACAGATACGCAGTATTTT,CASSELSGGGTDTQYF
.,TRBJ2-1,.,TRBV13,22,TGTGCCAGCAGCTTATGTGGGGAACAGGGGTCGGGGGGCGTCCCAGGGTACAATGAGCAGTTCTTC,CASSLCGEQGSGGVPGYNEQFF
once,TRBJ2-2,.,TRBV19,14,TGTGCCAGTAACACACAGGGGAACACCGGGGAGCTGTTTTTT,CASNTQGNTGELFF
.,TRBJ2-3,.,TRBV30,14,TGTGCCTGGAGCCAACGGTTAGGCACAGATACGCAGTATTTT,CAWSQRLGTDTQYF
.,TRBJ2-3,.,TRBV9,14,TGTGCCAGCAGCGTAGCGGCTAGCACAGATACGCAGTATTTT,CASSVAASTDTQYF
once,TRBJ2-2,.,TRBV25-1,16,TGTGCCAGCAGTGAGTTAGGTACTGGGGCGGCCGGGGAGCTGTTTTTT,CASSELGTGAAGELFF
.,TRBJ2-7,TRBD2,TRBV10-3,16,TGTGCCATCGGCGGGACTAGCGGGATGTTCTACAACGAGCAGTACTTC,CAIGGTSGMFYNEQYF
.,TRBJ1-2,.,TRBV5-5,14,TGTGCCAGCAGCTCTAGGGGGTCTAGCTATGGCTACACCTTC,CASSSRGSSYGYTF
once,TRBJ2-5,.,TRBV5-1,14,TGCGCCAGCAGCTTGAACTGGCAGCAAGAGACCCAGTACTTC,CASSLNWQQETQYF
.,TRBJ2-7,.,TRBV6-5,11,TGTGCCAGCAGTTCTCCCTACGAGCAGTACTTC,CASSSPYEQYF
.,TRBJ2-6,.,TRBV19,14,TGTGCCACCACCGAGGGCTCTGGGGCCAACGTCCTGACTTTC,CATTEGSGANVLTF
.,TRBJ1-2,TRBD1,TRBV19,15,TGTGCCAGTAGTATTGGACAGGGCAGACACTATGGCTACACCTTC,CASSIGQGRHYGYTF
once,TRBJ2-5,.,TRBV7-9,12,TGTGCCAGCAGCTTAACTCAAGAGACCCAGTACTTC,CASSLTQETQYF
.,TRBJ2-7,.,TRBV30,13,TGTGCCTGGAGAGCGCTGGGCACCTACGAGCAGTACTTC,CAWRALGTYEQYF
few,TRBJ2-7,TRBD2,TRBV6-5,14,TGTGCCAGCAGTATTAGCGGGAGTGGGTACGAGCAGTACTTC,CASSISGSGYEQYF
.,TRBJ1-1,.,TRBV29-1,14,TGCAGCGTTAACAGACAGGACCTGAACACTGAAGCTTTCTTT,CSVNRQDLNTEAFF
.,TRBJ1-1,.,TRBV21-1,13,TGTGCCAGCAGCAAAGAACTAACCTTTGGGGCTTTCTTT,CASSKELTFGAFF
.,TRBJ2-5,TRBD2,TRBV7-9,13,TGTGCCAGCAGCATCCGGGGGGAAGAGACCCAGTACTTC,CASSIRGEETQYF
.,TRBJ2-3,TRBD2,TRBV5-5,15,TGTGCCAGCAGCTTAGCGGGGGAGGGATCAGATACGCAGTATTTT,CASSLAGEGSDTQYF
.,TRBJ1-2,.,TRBV27,18,TGTGCCAGCTTCCCAGGACCCGGCGGCAGGGGTTCGAACTATGGCTACACCTTC,CASFPGPGGRGSNYGYTF
.,TRBJ2-1,TRBD2,TRBV19,12,TGTGCCAGTAGGGGGGGACTAGCGGATGAGTTCTTC,CASRGGLADEFF
.,TRBJ2-7,.,TRBV7-2,16,TGTGCCAGCAGCCCCGAGGCAGGGTTTTTTGGCTACGAGCAGTACTTC,CASSPEAGFFGYEQYF
.,TRBJ1-5,TRBD1,TRBV7-9,13,TGTGCCAGCAGCTCAGGGGGTGGTCAGCCCCAGCATTTT,CASSSGGGQPQHF
.,TRBJ1-5,.,TRBV29-1,13,TGCAGCGTTGAACAGGACCCGAATCAGCCCCAGCATTTT,CSVEQDPNQPQHF
.,TRBJ2-3,TRBD2,TRBV6-6,15,TGTGCCAGCAGGCCACTAGCGGGGGAAATGGATACGCAGTATTTT,CASRPLAGEMDTQYF
.,TRBJ2-7,TRBD1,TRBV29-1,13,TGCAGCGTTGTTCGACAGGGGGCCTACGAGCAGTACTTC,CSVVRQGAYEQYF
.,TRBJ2-1,.,TRBV4-2,17,TGTGCCAGCAGCCAACTGGCCGGGACTGAGGGATACAATGAGCAGTTCTTC,CASSQLAGTEGYNEQFF
once,TRBJ2-2,.,TRBV9,17,TGTGCCAGCAGCGTAGCTGTCGCGGGGCGGCCGACCGGGGAGCTGTTTTTT,CASSVAVAGRPTGELFF
.,TRBJ1-4,.,TRBV10-3,15,TGTGCCATCAGTGTGGGTGCAGGAGGGGGTGAAAAACTGTTTTTT,CAISVGAGGGEKLFF
.,TRBJ2-5,.,TRBV7-6,15,TGTGCCAGCAGGGCCGGAGAGGTGACCCAAGAGACCCAGTACTTC,CASRAGEVTQETQYF
.,TRBJ2-7,TRBD1,TRBV7-2,13,TGTGCCAGCAGCACCAGACAGGGTTACGAGCAGTACTTC,CASSTRQGYEQYF
.,TRBJ1-2,.,TRBV30,14,TGTGCCTGGAATAGAATGGCACACAACTATGGCTACACCTTC,CAWNRMAHNYGYTF
.,TRBJ2-7,TRBD2,TRBV7-2,15,TGTGCCAGCAGCCCGCGAGCGGGGGCGGCCTACGAGCAGTACTTC,CASSPRAGAAYEQYF
.,TRBJ2-7,.,TRBV4-2,15,TGTGCCAGCAGCCAAGAGCTCTACGGTGACTACGAGCAGTACTTC,CASSQELYGDYEQYF
once,TRBJ2-7,TRBD1,TRBV19,15,TGTGCCAGTAGTTCGCGACAGGGGGCGAGCTACGAGCAGTACTTC,CASSSRQGASYEQYF
once,TRBJ2-3,.,TRBV7-2,15,TGTGCCAGCAGCTTAGGCAGACCACCTACAGATACGCAGTATTTT,CASSLGRPPTDTQYF
.,TRBJ1-1,.,TRBV7-7,13,TGTGCTAGCAGCTTAGACCTGGGGGCGGAAGCTTTCTTT,CASSLDLGAEAFF
.,TRBJ1-1,.,TRBV7-9,11,TGTGCCACCGGAGAGGCCACTGAAGCTTTCTTT,CATGEATEAFF
few,TRBJ2-5,TRBD1,TRBV10-3,14,TGTGCCATCAGTGACTCAACAGGGGCGGTGACCCAGTACTTC,CAISDSTGAVTQYF
.,TRBJ2-7,.,TRBV5-4,14,TGTGCCAGCAGCCCTCCCGGACGGGCCTACGAGCAGTACTTC,CASSPPGRAYEQYF
.,TRBJ2-7,.,TRBV19,15,TGTGCCAGTAGTATAGATGGAGGAGGCTCCTACGAGCAGTACTTC,CASSIDGGGSYEQYF
.,TRBJ1-4,TRBD1,TRBV28,14,TGTGCCAGCAGGCAGACAGGGGCTAATGAAAAACTGTTTTTT,CASRQTGANEKLFF
.,TRBJ1-6,TRBD1,TRBV30,14,TGTGCCTGGAGCCCAGGACAGGGGTATTCACCCCTCCACTTT,CAWSPGQGYSPLHF
.,TRBJ2-2,TRBD1,TRBV19,15,TGTGCCAGTAGCACCGGGACAGTAAACACCGGGGAGCTGTTTTTT,CASSTGTVNTGELFF
.,TRBJ2-5,.,TRBV11-2,15,TGTGCCAGCACCCTAGCCAGCGGACCCCCGCGGACCCAGTACTTC,CASTLASGPPRTQYF
.,TRBJ1-2,.,TRBV28,16,TGTGCCAGCAGTTTACAAGGCCTGGGGGATAACTATGGCTACACCTTC,CASSLQGLGDNYGYTF
.,TRBJ2-1,.,TRBV9,21,TGTGCCAGCAGCGTAGTCAAATTTCGAGGGAGTCCGGGACTTTCCTACAATGAGCAGTTCTTC,CASSVVKFRGSPGLSYNEQFF
.,TRBJ2-7,TRBD1,TRBV6-6,15,TGTGCCAGCAGCAAACCGGGACAGGGGAATTACGAGCAGTACTTC,CASSKPGQGNYEQYF
few,TRBJ2-3,TRBD1,TRBV5-4,14,TGTGCCAGCAGCCGGGACAGGGCATCAGATACGCAGTATTTT,CASSRDRASDTQYF